The source of this T cell receptor beta chain is a study of CD8 T cells in Susac syndrome. On the study more broadly: Susac syndrome patients were untreated, on corticosteroids with some adding intravenous immunoglobulin, or on intravenous immunoglobulin only.

Comment on this clonotype: The antigen is not known.

CDR1 is SGHAT and CDR2 is FQNNGV in the germline V gene. The CDR3 has 13 amino acids. Trimming pared 4 bases from V and 2 bases from J, leaving 9 bases between. General study results and limits: The authors acknowledged that the study's TCR sequencing and HLA analysis involved relatively few individuals.

Random hexamers served to reverse transcribe roughly 0.5 to 1 ug RNA. The TCR beta CDR3 was amplified by immunoSEQ multiplex PCR across 54 Vbeta, 13 Jbeta. MiXCR, applied by TCRdb to the immunoSEQ multiplex PCR reads, yields one record per CDR3 protein. The sample comprises 150,000 or so distinct CDR3 sequences, around 95% of which are singletons, and around 0.15% rests with the top ten. The TCR originated in a human donor with Susac syndrome. The chain carries TRBV11-2 and TRBJ2-7, with D possibly TRBD1 on 6 matching bases. The sequencing sample was made of CD4+ T cells from PBMCs. In DNA form, the CDR3 reads TGTGCCAGCAGCTCATGGACAGCCTACGAGCAGTACTTC. Translating it yields CASSSWTAYEQYF. Full variable domain (missing parts from reference TRBV11-2 and TRBJ2-7): EAGVAQSPRYKIIEKRQSVAFWCNPISGHATLYWYQQILGQGPKLLIQFQNNGVVDDSQLPKDRFSAERLKGVDSTLKIQPAKLEDSAVYLCASSSWTAYEQYFGPGTRLTVT.